The 8 T cell receptor beta chains presented below share a single source sample, sequenced in a study of cytomegalovirus exposure and HLA in healthy donors. The PCR used 60 Vbeta and 13 Jbeta primers. Some clones are missing from TCRdb's copy, which holds only in-frame ones; the method was immunoSEQ multiplex PCR. The data contain roughly 110,000 clones, 65% to 80% of them seen just once; the ten biggest clones take up about 4.3%. Sequenced input: PBMCs. The receptors were sampled from a male donor in good health and CMV-seronegative.

This chain links TRBV6-6 with TRBJ2-7; 7 nucleotides agree with TRBD1. V dropped 7 bases and J dropped 6; count of bases not matched to a gene: 9. Germline V CDR1 and CDR2: MNHNY, SVGAGI (reference sequence). This CDR3 is 13 amino acids long. CDR3 coding DNA: TGTGCCAGCAACCAACAGGGGCGGGTCGAGCAGTACTTC. As protein: CASNQQGRVEQYF.

This clone was observed a few times. V gene TRBV28 combines with J gene TRBJ2-7; 7 bases map to TRBD1. Trimming took 10 bases from V and 1 from J; bases not matched to a gene: 10. CDR1 MDHEN and CDR2 SYDVKM come from the germline V gene. The CDR3 spans 14 residues. The CDR3 sequence is CATLRQGRSYEQYF. CDR3 nucleotides: TGTGCCACCCTTCGACAGGGCCGTTCCTACGAGCAGTACTTC.

The V gene is TRBV4-1, the J gene TRBJ1-2; TRBD1 is a possible D gene (6 bases). The CDR3 is 15 residues long. With 0 bases removed from V and 2 bases from J, the gap between germline ends came to 10 bases. Germline V gene lookup returns CDR1 MGHRA and CDR2 YSYEKL. DNA for the CDR3: TGCGCCAGCAGCCAAGATAACAGGGAAAACTATGGCTACACCTTC. The encoded protein is CASSQDNRENYGYTF.

V and J are TRBV7-9 and TRBJ2-2; a weak D match, TRBD1 (7 bases). The germline V gene has CDR1 SEHNR and CDR2 FQNEAQ (reference sequence). V was clipped by 5 bases and J by 4 bases, with 14 bases between them. CDR3 size: 15 residues. The CDR3 nucleotides are TGTGCCAGCAGCGAACGACAGGGACTCACCGGGGAGCTGTTTTTT. This gives the protein CASSERQGLTGELFF.

The chain joins TRBV5-4 to TRBJ2-1, with D perhaps matching TRBD2 (6 bases). Trimming shortened V by 4 bases and J by 0 bases, and 11 bases separated the two germline ends. Germline V gene data show CDR1 as SGHNT and CDR2 as YYREEE (reference sequence). The CDR3 length is 15 residues. The CDR3 loop reads CASSRDGSSYNEQFF. The CDR3 DNA reads TGTGCCAGCAGCCGGGACGGGAGCTCCTACAATGAGCAGTTCTTC.

The chain couples TRBV28 to TRBJ1-2; no clear D gene. The CDR3 runs to 14 residues. The V gene's germline CDR1 is MDHEN and CDR2 SYDVKM. Deletions cut 8 bases from V and 4 bases from J, with 17 bases between. The CDR3 nucleotides read TGTGCCAGCTTAGACGGAGGATGGGGCTATGGCTACACCTTC. It is translated as CASLDGGWGYGYTF.

The gene calls are TRBV27 and TRBJ1-1, with D perhaps matching TRBD1 (6 bases). Germline V gene data show CDR1 as MNHEY and CDR2 as SMNVEV (reference sequence). CDR3 size: 15 residues. The V end was cut by 5 bases, the J end by 1 base, with 14 bases between. DNA for the CDR3: TGTGCCAGCAGTGCTCACCCGACAGGGAACACTGAAGCTTTCTTT. It is translated as CASSAHPTGNTEAFF.

The rearrangement links TRBV19 to TRBJ1-5, with unresolved D. From germline, CDR1 is LNHDA and CDR2 SQIVND (reference sequence). V was pared by 1 base and J by 2 bases, with 12 bases between. This CDR3 contains 16 residues. The CDR3 DNA follows: TGTGCCAGTAGTATAGTTGCGGGGAAGGGCAATCAGCCCCAGCATTTT. It is translated as CASSIVAGKGNQPQHF.